This is a list of T cell receptor beta chains from one sample in a study of vaccination and CD4 T cells after COVID-19. These receptors' antigens are unknown. One entry per CDR3 protein, called by TCRdb with MiXCR from the PCR reads. The table includes 10,000 to 15,000 distinct CDR3 sequences, approximately 63% detected once. Sequenced material: CD4+ T cells from blood, cultured in vitro. Receptors originate from a human donor who had recovered from COVID-19. Both conserved end residues are part of each CDR3. The order of the fields is J gene, clone size, V gene, D gene, CDR3 DNA, CDR3 protein. D genes are given only for firm matches. Clone size, where shown, is once, few, many, or a class for clones that have expanded.

TRBJ2-3	few	TRBV7-2	TRBD2	TGTGCCAGCAGCTTAGCACCCCGGGCTAGCGGGGGGTTAGAAGATACGCAGTATTTT	CASSLAPRASGGLEDTQYF
TRBJ2-7	-	TRBV6-1	-	TGTGCCAGCAGTAGGAGGGGGGGAGGCGGCGAGCAGTACTTC	CASSRRGGGGEQYF
TRBJ1-5	-	TRBV6-1	-	TGTGCCAGCAACCGGGACCCACGGAATCAGCCCCAGCATTTT	CASNRDPRNQPQHF
TRBJ2-2	-	TRBV12-3/TRBV12-4	-	TGTGCCACCGGGACGGGGAACACCGGGGAGCTGTTTTTT	CATGTGNTGELFF
TRBJ1-6	few	TRBV27	-	TGTGCCAGCAGTATCTTTAGGGCCGGATCTGGTACCTATAATTCACCCCTCCACTTT	CASSIFRAGSGTYNSPLHF
TRBJ1-2	-	TRBV7-2	-	TGTGCCAGCAGCTTAGTCCTAGCCCAGACGGTTGGCTACACCTTC	CASSLVLAQTVGYTF
TRBJ2-1	-	TRBV11-3	-	TGTGCCAGCAGCACCCCTTGGAGCGGGCTAGGGTACAATGAGCAGTTCTTC	CASSTPWSGLGYNEQFF
TRBJ2-2	-	TRBV20-1	TRBD1	TGCAGTGCTAGGGCCCAGGACAGGGGTGGCGGGGAGCTGTTTTTT	CSARAQDRGGGELFF
TRBJ1-5	few	TRBV19	TRBD1	TGTGCCAGTAGTACGCGGACAGGGGGAGACAATCAGCCCCAGCATTTT	CASSTRTGGDNQPQHF
TRBJ1-1	-	TRBV6-5	-	TGTGCCAGCAGTTATCAGAACAAGGTGACTTTCTTT	CASSYQNKVTFF
TRBJ1-5	-	TRBV6-4	-	TGTGCCAGCAGTGTGGGAGGGGATCAGCCCCAGCATTTT	CASSVGGDQPQHF
TRBJ2-1	-	TRBV15	TRBD2	TGTGCCACCAGCAGGACTAGCGGGGGTTACAATGAGCAGTTCTTC	CATSRTSGGYNEQFF
TRBJ1-6	-	TRBV27	-	TGTGCCAGCAGTTCTCACCTAAATTCACCCCTCCACTTT	CASSSHLNSPLHF
TRBJ2-3	-	TRBV5-1	-	TGCGCCAGCGCACCTACCTCTCTGTCAGATACGCAGTATTTT	CASAPTSLSDTQYF
TRBJ2-7	once	TRBV20-1	TRBD2	TGCAGTGCTAGCTCCGCTAGCGGGGGTGGCGAGCAGTACTTC	CSASSASGGGEQYF
TRBJ1-1	-	TRBV20-1	-	TGCAGTGCTAGACGTTCAGGCCTGAACACTGAAGCTTTCTTT	CSARRSGLNTEAFF
TRBJ1-1	-	TRBV7-3	TRBD1	TGTGCCAGCAGCTTCACAGGGGGCAATGGTGTAGCTTTCTTT	CASSFTGGNGVAFF
TRBJ2-7	-	TRBV30	TRBD1	TGTGCCACCCAAGACAGGGGGGACGAGCAGTACTTC	CATQDRGDEQYF
TRBJ1-2	-	TRBV11-3	TRBD1	TGTGCCAGCAGCTTAGAGGGTAGAGGGGGCGTTTACGGCTACACCTTC	CASSLEGRGGVYGYTF
TRBJ1-5	-	TRBV2	-	TGTGCCAGCGCCAGGGGCAATCAGCCCCAGCATTTT	CASARGNQPQHF
TRBJ2-7	-	TRBV7-8	TRBD1	TGTGCCAGCAGCTTAGGCGGGACAGGGGGAATCGAGCAGTACTTC	CASSLGGTGGIEQYF
TRBJ1-5	-	TRBV12-3/TRBV12-4	-	TGTGCCAGCAGCCCGGGGGGGGGCGGGGCCCAGCATTTT	CASSPGGGGAQHF
TRBJ1-5	few	TRBV7-2	-	TGTGCCAGCAGCTTAAAGGGAAATCAGCCCCAGCATTTT	CASSLKGNQPQHF
TRBJ1-3	-	TRBV12-3/TRBV12-4	-	TGTGCCAGCAGTTTGGGCAGCTCTGGAAACACCATATATTTT	CASSLGSSGNTIYF
TRBJ1-2	-	TRBV28	-	TGTGCCAGCACCCAACCAATACAGGGACGATATGGCTACACCTTC	CASTQPIQGRYGYTF
TRBJ1-1	few	TRBV20-1	-	TGCAGTGCGGGGGAGGGTGGCACTGAAGCTTTCTTT	CSAGEGGTEAFF
TRBJ1-5	-	TRBV24-1	-	TGTGCCACCAGTGATTCCCAGGGCGGGCCTAATCAGCCCCAGCATTTT	CATSDSQGGPNQPQHF
TRBJ2-3	-	TRBV7-3	-	TGTGCCAGCAGCTTACGAGGGCGCACAGATACGCAGTATTTT	CASSLRGRTDTQYF
TRBJ1-5	few	TRBV6-2/TRBV6-3	-	TGTGCCAGCAGTTACTCGATAGCCCAGGGGATCACTAGCAATCAGCCCCAGCATTTT	CASSYSIAQGITSNQPQHF
TRBJ2-2	-	TRBV7-9	TRBD1	TGTGCCAGCAGCTTAACAGGGGCCGCGAACACCGGGGAGCTGTTTTTT	CASSLTGAANTGELFF
TRBJ1-5	few	TRBV20-1	-	TGCAGTGCGCCCGTCTCGCTAAATCAGCCCCAGCATTTT	CSAPVSLNQPQHF
TRBJ1-6	-	TRBV2	-	TGTGCCAGCAGTGAAAGACGCCTCGGGGATTCACCCCTCCACTTT	CASSERRLGDSPLHF
TRBJ2-2	-	TRBV5-4	-	TGTGCCAGCAGCTTTGGGGGGACGAACACCGGGGAGCTGTTTTTT	CASSFGGTNTGELFF
TRBJ2-5	few	TRBV7-2	TRBD1	TGTGCCAGCAGCTGGAGGGGACAGGGATCAGAGACCCAGTACTTC	CASSWRGQGSETQYF